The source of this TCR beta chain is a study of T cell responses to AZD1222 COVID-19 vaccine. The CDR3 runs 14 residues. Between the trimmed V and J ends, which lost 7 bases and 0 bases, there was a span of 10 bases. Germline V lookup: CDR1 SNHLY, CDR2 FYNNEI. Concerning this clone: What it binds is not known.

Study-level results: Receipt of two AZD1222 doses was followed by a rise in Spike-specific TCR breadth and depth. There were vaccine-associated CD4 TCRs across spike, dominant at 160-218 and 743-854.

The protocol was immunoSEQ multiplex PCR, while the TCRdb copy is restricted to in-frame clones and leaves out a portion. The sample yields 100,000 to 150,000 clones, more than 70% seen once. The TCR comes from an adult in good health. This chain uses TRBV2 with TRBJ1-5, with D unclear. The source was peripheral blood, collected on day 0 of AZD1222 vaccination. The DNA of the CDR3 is TGTGCCAGCAAGTGGCGGAATAGCAATCAGCCCCAGCATTTT. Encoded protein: CASKWRNSNQPQHF.